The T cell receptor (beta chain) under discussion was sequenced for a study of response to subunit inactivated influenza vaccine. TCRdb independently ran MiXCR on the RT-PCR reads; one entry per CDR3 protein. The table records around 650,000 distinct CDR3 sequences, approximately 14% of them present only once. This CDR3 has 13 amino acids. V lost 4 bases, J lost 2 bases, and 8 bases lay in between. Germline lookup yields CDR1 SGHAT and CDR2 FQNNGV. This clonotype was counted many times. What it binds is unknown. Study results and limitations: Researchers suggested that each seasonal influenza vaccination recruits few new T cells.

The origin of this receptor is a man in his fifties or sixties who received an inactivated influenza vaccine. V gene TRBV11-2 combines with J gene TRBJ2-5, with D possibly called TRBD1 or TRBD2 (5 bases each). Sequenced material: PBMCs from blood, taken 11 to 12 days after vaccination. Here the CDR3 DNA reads TGTGCCAGCAGCTCGGGACCGCAAGAGACCCAGTACTTC. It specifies CASSSGPQETQYF.